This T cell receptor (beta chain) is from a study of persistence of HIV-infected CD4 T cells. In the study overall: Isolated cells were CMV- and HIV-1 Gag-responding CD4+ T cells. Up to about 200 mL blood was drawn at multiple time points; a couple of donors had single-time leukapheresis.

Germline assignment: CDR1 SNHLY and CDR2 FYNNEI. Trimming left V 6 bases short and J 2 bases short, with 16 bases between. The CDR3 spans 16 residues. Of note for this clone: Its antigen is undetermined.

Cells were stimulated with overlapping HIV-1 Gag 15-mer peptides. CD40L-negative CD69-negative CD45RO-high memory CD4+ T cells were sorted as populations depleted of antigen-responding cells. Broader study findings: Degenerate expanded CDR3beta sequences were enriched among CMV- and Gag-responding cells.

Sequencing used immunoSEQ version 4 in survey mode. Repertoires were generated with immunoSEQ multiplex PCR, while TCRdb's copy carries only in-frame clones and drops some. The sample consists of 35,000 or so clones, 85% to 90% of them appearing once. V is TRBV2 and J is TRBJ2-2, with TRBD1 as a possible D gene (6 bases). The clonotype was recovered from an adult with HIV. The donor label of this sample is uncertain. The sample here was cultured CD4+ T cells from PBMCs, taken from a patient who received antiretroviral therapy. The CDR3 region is CASRDREKPNTGELFF. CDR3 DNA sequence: TGTGCCAGCAGGGACAGAGAAAAGCCTAACACCGGGGAGCTGTTTTTT.